This T cell receptor (beta chain) was sequenced during a study of T cell responses to AZD1222 COVID-19 vaccine. Profiled with immunoSEQ multiplex PCR; TCRdb holds only in-frame clones, not every one. The repertoire holds more than 80,000 clones, with around 90% as singletons. Sample: peripheral blood, taken 28 days after the second AZD1222 dose. The origin of this receptor is an adult who received the AZD1222 COVID-19 vaccine.

The CDR3 sequence is CASSLLGGRETQYF. The CDR3 DNA is TGCGCCAGCAGTCTCTTAGGGGGTAGGGAGACCCAGTACTTC. The rearrangement joins TRBV10-2 to TRBJ2-5, with TRBD1 as a possible D gene (6 bases). V dropped 5 bases and J dropped 5 bases, with 15 bases sitting between them. CDR1 is WSHSY and CDR2 is SAAADI in the germline V gene. This CDR3 is 14 amino acids long.